This TCR beta chain stems from a study of memory CD4+ T cells and cytomegalovirus serostatus. Study in general: Donors were healthy Belgian adults, fewer than ten CMV seropositive and 24 seronegative.

The CDR3 loop spans 15 amino acids. Germline assignment: CDR1 LNHDA and CDR2 SQIVND (reference sequence). V was clipped by 3 bases and J by 0 bases, with 11 bases between them. Single viable CD3+CD4+CD8-CD45RO+ cells were sorted as the memory CD4+ T cells. Positive selection with CD4 microbeads enriched total CD4+ T cells. TCRdb keeps only in-frame clones here, not all; method: immunoSEQ multiplex PCR. In the table there are about 57,000 clones, roughly 80% of which are singletons. The V and J genes are TRBV19 and TRBJ1-1, with D maybe TRBD1 (5 bases). The sample taken for sequencing was memory CD4+ T cells from blood. This TCR came from an adult in good health and CMV-seronegative. The CDR3: CASSIPPRVNTEAFF. CDR3 DNA: TGTGCCAGTAGTATCCCGCCCAGGGTGAACACTGAAGCTTTCTTT.